This is a list of T cell receptor beta chains from one sample in a study of cytomegalovirus exposure and HLA in healthy donors. Assay: immunoSEQ multiplex PCR; the TCRdb copy retains only in-frame clones and omits some. The table includes 90,000 to 150,000 clones, nearly 80% detected once. The sequenced material came from PBMCs. These receptor sequences come from a woman aged 25 to 39 in good health and CMV-seropositive. CDR3s include the opening cysteine and the closing phenylalanine or tryptophan. The D gene is left open where the match is weak. Clone size is not always given. Where it is, it says once, few, many or a class for expanded clones.

-,TRBV7-9,TRBJ2-1,TRBD2,CASSTPPGLAGGYNEQFF,TGTGCCAGCAGCACACCGCCGGGACTAGCGGGGGGGTACAATGAGCAGTTCTTC
-,TRBV19,TRBJ1-5,-,CASSMVDILGVSNQPQHF,TGTGCCAGTAGTATGGTAGACATATTAGGGGTTAGCAATCAGCCCCAGCATTTT
-,TRBV29-1,TRBJ2-5,-,CSVFRDINQETQYF,TGCAGCGTTTTCCGGGACATAAACCAAGAGACCCAGTACTTC
-,TRBV7-6,TRBJ2-5,TRBD2,CASSSQPGLGAQETQYF,TGTGCCAGCAGCTCACAACCGGGACTAGGGGCCCAAGAGACCCAGTACTTC
-,TRBV29-1,TRBJ1-1,TRBD1,CSVEGGQTEAFF,TGCAGCGTTGAAGGGGGACAGACCGAAGCTTTCTTT
-,TRBV5-4,TRBJ2-1,TRBD2,CASSLTSGGAGSYNEQFF,TGTGCCAGCAGCTTAACTAGCGGGGGGGCCGGCTCCTACAATGAGCAGTTCTTC
-,TRBV29-1,TRBJ1-1,TRBD1,CSVEDRGTEAFF,TGCAGCGTTGAGGACAGGGGAACTGAAGCTTTCTTT
-,TRBV6-1,TRBJ1-1,TRBD1,CATAWTGRVDSEAFF,TGTGCCACGGCTTGGACAGGAAGGGTGGACTCTGAAGCTTTCTTT
-,TRBV5-1,TRBJ1-1,-,CASSLDRTRAAFF,TGCGCCAGCAGCTTAGACAGAACCCGAGCAGCTTTCTTT
-,TRBV7-2,TRBJ2-3,TRBD2,CASTPGGGRANTQYF,TGTGCCAGCACCCCGGGCGGGGGTAGGGCAAATACGCAGTATTTT
few,TRBV2,TRBJ2-1,TRBD1,CASSVGDRPYNEQFF,TGTGCCAGCAGTGTAGGGGACAGGCCCTACAATGAGCAGTTCTTC
-,TRBV11-2,TRBJ2-7,-,CASSGASSYEQYF,TGTGCCAGCAGCGGGGCCAGTTCCTACGAGCAGTACTTC
-,TRBV5-1,TRBJ2-5,TRBD2,CASSAGTSGERWMETQYF,TGCGCCAGCAGCGCGGGGACTAGCGGGGAAAGGTGGATGGAGACCCAGTACTTC
-,TRBV28,TRBJ1-6,-,CATLTGGTGNSPLHF,TGTGCCACCCTGACCGGGGGTACTGGTAATTCACCCCTCCACTTT
-,TRBV7-2,TRBJ1-6,TRBD1,CASSLAGQGALNSPLHF,TGTGCCAGCAGCTTAGCGGGACAGGGGGCCCTTAATTCACCCCTCCACTTT
few,TRBV2,TRBJ1-2,-,CASSDWARQRGGYTF,TGTGCCAGCAGTGATTGGGCCAGACAAAGAGGGGGCTACACCTTC
-,TRBV5-1,TRBJ2-3,-,CASRLSGLTDTQYF,TGCGCCAGCAGATTGAGCGGGCTCACAGATACGCAGTATTTT
-,TRBV5-4,TRBJ2-5,-,CASSHRRLSGNKETQYF,TGTGCCAGCAGCCACCGTCGGCTTAGCGGTAATAAAGAGACCCAGTACTTC
-,TRBV4-2,TRBJ2-2,TRBD2,CASSQDRVVGLAGGMGGELFF,TGTGCCAGCAGCCAAGATCGGGTAGTAGGACTAGCGGGGGGGATGGGCGGGGAGCTGTTTTTT
-,TRBV6-5,TRBJ2-5,-,CASNHGLGGQETQYF,TGTGCCAGCAACCACGGGCTAGGCGGACAGGAGACCCAGTACTTC
-,TRBV28,TRBJ1-2,TRBD1,CASSPPAGQLYGYTF,TGTGCCAGCAGTCCTCCTGCGGGACAGCTCTATGGCTACACCTTC
-,TRBV9,TRBJ2-1,TRBD2,CASSPFPISGGSPSSYNEQFF,TGTGCCAGCAGCCCGTTCCCGATCAGCGGGGGGTCCCCGAGCTCCTACAATGAGCAGTTCTTC
few,TRBV7-8,TRBJ2-4,TRBD1,CASSFGTGGNIQYF,TGTGCCAGCAGCTTCGGGACAGGGGGGAACATTCAGTACTTC
-,TRBV29-1,TRBJ2-7,TRBD1,CSVDIQGASGEQYF,TGCAGCGTTGACATACAGGGGGCATCCGGCGAGCAGTACTTC
-,TRBV15,TRBJ2-7,-,CATSRKAGSRTYEQYF,TGTGCCACCAGCAGAAAAGCCGGGTCAAGAACCTACGAGCAGTACTTC
-,TRBV15,TRBJ1-5,-,CATSSAPRAPGGSNQPQHF,TGTGCCACCAGCAGTGCCCCCCGGGCCCCAGGAGGTAGCAATCAGCCCCAGCATTTT
-,TRBV7-9,TRBJ2-5,TRBD2,CASSRAGGARETQYF,TGTGCCAGCAGCCGCGCCGGGGGGGCAAGGGAGACCCAGTACTTC
-,TRBV2,TRBJ1-1,TRBD1,CASSGQGGNTEAFF,TGTGCCAGCAGTGGACAGGGAGGGAACACTGAAGCTTTCTTT
-,TRBV18,TRBJ2-7,TRBD2,CASSPPDSGAYEQYF,TGTGCCAGCTCACCACCGGATAGCGGGGCTTACGAGCAGTACTTC
-,TRBV12-5,TRBJ2-3,TRBD1,CASGLARQGLTDTQYF,TGTGCTAGTGGTTTGGCCCGACAGGGGCTAACAGATACGCAGTATTTT
once,TRBV7-2,TRBJ2-2,TRBD1,CASSPRTGGFGELFF,TGTGCCAGCAGCCCACGGACAGGGGGTTTCGGGGAGCTGTTTTTT
-,TRBV5-1,TRBJ2-1,TRBD2,CASKSLAGGPSYNEQFF,TGCGCCAGCAAGTCTCTAGCGGGGGGGCCGTCCTACAATGAGCAGTTCTTC
few,TRBV6-5,TRBJ2-3,TRBD2,CASSMISGALKYF,TGTGCCAGCAGTATGATTAGCGGGGCCTTGAAGTATTTT
-,TRBV6-5,TRBJ1-4,TRBD1,CASSRDRGGEKLFF,TGTGCCAGCAGTAGGGACAGGGGAGGGGAAAAACTGTTTTTT
-,TRBV5-3,TRBJ2-1,TRBD2,CARSLGLVYNEQFF,TGTGCCAGAAGCTTAGGACTAGTCTACAATGAGCAGTTCTTC
-,TRBV7-2,TRBJ2-5,TRBD2,CASSSLGAGTQETQYF,TGTGCCAGCAGCTCCCTGGGAGCGGGGACTCAAGAGACCCAGTACTTC
once,TRBV27,TRBJ2-7,TRBD1,CASSLSGGQEVIEQYF,TGTGCCAGCAGTTTATCGGGGGGACAGGAGGTGATCGAGCAGTACTTC
-,TRBV5-1,TRBJ2-5,-,CASSAQVQETQYF,TGCGCCAGCAGCGCACAGGTCCAAGAGACCCAGTACTTC
-,TRBV5-6,TRBJ2-5,TRBD1,CAGNRGQETQYF,TGTGCCGGGAACAGGGGGCAAGAGACCCAGTACTTC
-,TRBV5-4,TRBJ1-4,TRBD1,CASSLSGRGDEKLFF,TGTGCCAGCAGTTTGTCCGGCAGGGGGGATGAAAAACTGTTTTTT
-,TRBV27,TRBJ2-7,TRBD2,CASKSGGGYEQYF,TGTGCCAGTAAGAGCGGGGGGGGCTACGAGCAGTACTTC
few,TRBV19,TRBJ2-2,TRBD1,CASSSRQGHTGELFF,TGTGCCAGTAGTAGTAGACAGGGTCACACCGGGGAGCTGTTTTTT
-,TRBV4-1,TRBJ1-4,TRBD1,CASSQEGTGGREKLFF,TGCGCCAGCAGCCAAGAGGGGACAGGGGGCAGAGAAAAACTGTTTTTT
-,TRBV5-1,TRBJ2-1,TRBD2,CASSTGLAGAIYNEQFF,TGCGCCAGCAGCACGGGACTAGCGGGGGCCATTTACAATGAGCAGTTCTTC
few,TRBV5-1,TRBJ1-6,TRBD1,CASSLDNRGRYSPLHF,TGCGCCAGCAGCTTGGACAACAGGGGGCGTTATTCACCCCTCCACTTT